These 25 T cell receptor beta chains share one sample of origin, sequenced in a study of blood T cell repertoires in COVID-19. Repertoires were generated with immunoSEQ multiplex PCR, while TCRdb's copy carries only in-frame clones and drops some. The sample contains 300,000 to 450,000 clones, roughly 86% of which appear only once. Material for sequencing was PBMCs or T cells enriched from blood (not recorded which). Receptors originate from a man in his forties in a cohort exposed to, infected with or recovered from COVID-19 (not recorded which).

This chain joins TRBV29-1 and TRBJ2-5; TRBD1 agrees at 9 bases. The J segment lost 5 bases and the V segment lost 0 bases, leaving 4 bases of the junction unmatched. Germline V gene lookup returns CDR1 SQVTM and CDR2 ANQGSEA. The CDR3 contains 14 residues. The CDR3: CSVEDGTGPETQYF. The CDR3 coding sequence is TGCAGCGTTGAAGATGGGACAGGGCCCGAGACCCAGTACTTC.

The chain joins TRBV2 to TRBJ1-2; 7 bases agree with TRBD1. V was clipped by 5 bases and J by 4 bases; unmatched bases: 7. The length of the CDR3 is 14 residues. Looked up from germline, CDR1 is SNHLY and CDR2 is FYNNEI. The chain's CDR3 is CASSLQGSGYGYTF. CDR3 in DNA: TGTGCCAGCAGTCTACAGGGGTCGGGCTATGGCTACACCTTC.

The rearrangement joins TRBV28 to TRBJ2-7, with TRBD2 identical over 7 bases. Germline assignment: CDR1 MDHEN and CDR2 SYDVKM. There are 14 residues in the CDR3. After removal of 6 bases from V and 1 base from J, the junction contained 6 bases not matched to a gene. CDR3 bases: TGTGCCAGCAGGCCGGGACTACCATCCTACGAGCAGTACTTC. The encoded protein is CASRPGLPSYEQYF.

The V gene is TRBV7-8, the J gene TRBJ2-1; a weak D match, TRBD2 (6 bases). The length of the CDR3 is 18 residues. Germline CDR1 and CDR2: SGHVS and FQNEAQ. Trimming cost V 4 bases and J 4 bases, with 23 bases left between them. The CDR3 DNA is TGTGCCAGCAGCTCCTACCCGGTCGGGGGTAGCGGATACAATGAGCAGTTCTTC. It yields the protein CASSSYPVGGSGYNEQFF.

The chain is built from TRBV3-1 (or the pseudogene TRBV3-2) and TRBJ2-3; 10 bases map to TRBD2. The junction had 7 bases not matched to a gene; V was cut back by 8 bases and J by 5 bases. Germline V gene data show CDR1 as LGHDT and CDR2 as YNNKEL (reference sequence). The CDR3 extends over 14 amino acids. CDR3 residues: CASRPSGRGDTQYF. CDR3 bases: TGTGCCAGCCGTCCCAGCGGGAGGGGAGATACGCAGTATTTT.

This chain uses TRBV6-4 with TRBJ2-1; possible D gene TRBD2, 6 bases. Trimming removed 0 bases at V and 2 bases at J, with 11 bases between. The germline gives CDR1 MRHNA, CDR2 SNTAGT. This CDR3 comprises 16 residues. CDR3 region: CASSDSTLATYNEQFF. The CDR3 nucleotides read TGTGCCAGCAGTGACTCGACCCTAGCGACCTACAATGAGCAGTTCTTC.

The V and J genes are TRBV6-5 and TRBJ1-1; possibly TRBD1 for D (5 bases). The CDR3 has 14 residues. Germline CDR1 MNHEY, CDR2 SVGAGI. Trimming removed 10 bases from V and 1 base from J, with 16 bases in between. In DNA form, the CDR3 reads TGTGCCAACCATGACGGGAGGGGGAACACTGAAGCTTTCTTT. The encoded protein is CANHDGRGNTEAFF.

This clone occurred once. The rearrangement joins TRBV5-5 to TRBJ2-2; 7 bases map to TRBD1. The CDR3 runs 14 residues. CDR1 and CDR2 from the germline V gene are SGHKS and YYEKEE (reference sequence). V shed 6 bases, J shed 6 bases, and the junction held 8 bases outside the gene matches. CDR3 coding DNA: TGTGCCAGCACCCCAGGGGGTACGGCCGGGGAGCTGTTTTTT. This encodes CASTPGGTAGELFF.

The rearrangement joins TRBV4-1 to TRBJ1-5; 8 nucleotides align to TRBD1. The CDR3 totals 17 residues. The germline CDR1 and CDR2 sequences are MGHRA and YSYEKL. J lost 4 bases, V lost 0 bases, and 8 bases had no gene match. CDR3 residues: CASSQDGAGGFNQPQHF. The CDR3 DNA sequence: TGCGCCAGCAGCCAAGATGGGGCAGGGGGCTTTAATCAGCCCCAGCATTTT.

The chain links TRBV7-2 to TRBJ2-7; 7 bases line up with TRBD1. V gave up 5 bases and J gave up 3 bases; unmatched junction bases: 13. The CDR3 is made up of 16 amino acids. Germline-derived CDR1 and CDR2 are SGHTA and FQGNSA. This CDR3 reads CASSLLGQSGHYEQYF. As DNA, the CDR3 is TGTGCCAGCAGCCTCCTGGGACAGTCGGGACACTACGAGCAGTACTTC.

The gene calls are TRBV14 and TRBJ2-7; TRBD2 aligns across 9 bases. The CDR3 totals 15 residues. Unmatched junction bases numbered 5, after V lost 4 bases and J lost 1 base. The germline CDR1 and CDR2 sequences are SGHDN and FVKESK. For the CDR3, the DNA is TGTGCCAGCAGCCCGCCGGGACTAGCTTCCTACGAGCAGTACTTC. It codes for CASSPPGLASYEQYF.

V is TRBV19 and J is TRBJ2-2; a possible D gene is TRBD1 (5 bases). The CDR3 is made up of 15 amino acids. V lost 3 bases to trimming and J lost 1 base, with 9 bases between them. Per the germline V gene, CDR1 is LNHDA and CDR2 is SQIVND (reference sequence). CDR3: CASSIAGLNTGELFF. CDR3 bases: TGTGCCAGTAGTATCGCAGGGTTGAACACCGGGGAGCTGTTTTTT. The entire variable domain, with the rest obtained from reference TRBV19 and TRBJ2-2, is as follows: DGGITQSPKYLFRKEGQNVTLSCEQNLNHDAMYWYRQDPGQGLRLIYYSQIVNDFQKGDIAEGYSVSREKKESFPLTVTSAQKNPTAFYLCASSIAGLNTGELFFGEGSRLTVL.

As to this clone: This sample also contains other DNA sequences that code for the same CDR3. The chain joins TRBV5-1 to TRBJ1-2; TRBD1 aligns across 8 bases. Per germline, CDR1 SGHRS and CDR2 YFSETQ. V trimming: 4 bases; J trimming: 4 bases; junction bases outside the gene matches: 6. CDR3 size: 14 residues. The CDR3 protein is CASSPGGATYGYTF. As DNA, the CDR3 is TGCGCCAGCAGCCCAGGGGGCGCGACCTATGGCTACACCTTC.

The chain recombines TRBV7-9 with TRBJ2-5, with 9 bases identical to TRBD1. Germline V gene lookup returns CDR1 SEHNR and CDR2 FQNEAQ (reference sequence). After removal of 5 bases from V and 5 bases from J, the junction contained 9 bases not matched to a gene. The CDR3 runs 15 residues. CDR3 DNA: TGTGCCAGCAGCATCAACACAGGGGGCGGGGAGACCCAGTACTTC. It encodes CASSINTGGGETQYF.

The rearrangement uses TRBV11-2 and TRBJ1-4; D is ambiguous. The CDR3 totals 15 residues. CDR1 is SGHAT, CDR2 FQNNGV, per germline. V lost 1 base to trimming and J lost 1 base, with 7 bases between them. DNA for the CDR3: TGTGCCAGCAGCTTAGGGCTGTTAACTAATGAAAAACTGTTTTTT. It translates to CASSLGLLTNEKLFF.

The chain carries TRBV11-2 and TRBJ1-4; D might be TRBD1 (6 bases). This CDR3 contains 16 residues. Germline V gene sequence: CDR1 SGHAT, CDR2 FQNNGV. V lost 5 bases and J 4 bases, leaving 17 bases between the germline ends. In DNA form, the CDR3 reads TGTGCCAGCAGCCCCAGGACACAGGGATTTAATGAAAAACTGTTTTTT. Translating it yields CASSPRTQGFNEKLFF.

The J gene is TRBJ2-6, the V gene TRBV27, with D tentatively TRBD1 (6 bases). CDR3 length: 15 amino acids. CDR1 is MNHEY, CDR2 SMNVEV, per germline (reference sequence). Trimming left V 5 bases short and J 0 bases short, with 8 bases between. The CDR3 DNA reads TGTGCCAGCAGTGGACAGCGCTCTGGGGCCAACGTCCTGACTTTC. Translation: CASSGQRSGANVLTF.

CDR3 sequence (DNA): TGTGCCAGCAGTTACTCGGGACAGGGACTTAACGAGCAGTACTTC. Encoded protein: CASSYSGQGLNEQYF. The gene calls are TRBV6-5 and TRBJ2-7, with 9 nucleotides matching TRBD1. J gave up 5 bases and V 0 bases, and 5 bases lay outside the gene matches. This CDR3 comprises 15 residues. Germline lookup yields CDR1 MNHEY and CDR2 SVGAGI.

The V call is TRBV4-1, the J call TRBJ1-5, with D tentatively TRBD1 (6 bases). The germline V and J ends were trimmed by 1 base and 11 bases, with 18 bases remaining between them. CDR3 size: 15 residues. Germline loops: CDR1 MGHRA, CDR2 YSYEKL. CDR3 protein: CASSQASAGEAAQHF. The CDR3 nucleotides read TGCGCCAGCAGCCAAGCATCGGCAGGGGAAGCGGCCCAGCATTTT.

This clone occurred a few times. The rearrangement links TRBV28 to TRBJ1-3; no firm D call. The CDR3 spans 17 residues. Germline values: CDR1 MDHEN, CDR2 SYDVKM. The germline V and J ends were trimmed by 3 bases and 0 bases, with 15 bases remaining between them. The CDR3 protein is CASSFIGNPSSGNTIYF. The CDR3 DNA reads TGTGCCAGCAGTTTTATCGGGAATCCGAGCTCTGGAAACACCATATATTTT.

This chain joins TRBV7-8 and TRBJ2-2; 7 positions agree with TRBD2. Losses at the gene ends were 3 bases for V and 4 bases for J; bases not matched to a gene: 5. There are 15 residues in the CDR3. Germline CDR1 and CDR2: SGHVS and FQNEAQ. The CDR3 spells CASSFTSVGTGELFF. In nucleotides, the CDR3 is TGTGCCAGCAGCTTTACTAGCGTGGGCACCGGGGAGCTGTTTTTT.

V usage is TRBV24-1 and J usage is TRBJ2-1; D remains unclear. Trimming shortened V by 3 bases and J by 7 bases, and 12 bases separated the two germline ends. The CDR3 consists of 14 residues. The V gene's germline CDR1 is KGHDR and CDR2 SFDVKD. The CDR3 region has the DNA TGTGCCACCAGTGATCCCATTGCTCGGAATGAGCAGTTCTTC. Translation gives CATSDPIARNEQFF.

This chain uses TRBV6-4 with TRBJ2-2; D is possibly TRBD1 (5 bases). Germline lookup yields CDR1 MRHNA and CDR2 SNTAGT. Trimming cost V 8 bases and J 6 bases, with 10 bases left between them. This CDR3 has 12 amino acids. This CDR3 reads CASGRAPGELFF. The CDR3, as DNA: TGTGCCAGCGGCAGGGCCCCCGGGGAGCTGTTTTTT.

The CDR3 DNA reads TGTGCCAGCAGTGACGTAAGCAGGGGGCTTGAAAAACTGTTTTTT. Its translation is CASSDVSRGLEKLFF. The chain carries TRBV28 and TRBJ1-4; 8 bases line up with TRBD1. The junction had 9 bases not matched to a gene; V was cut back by 5 bases and J by 7 bases. The length of the CDR3 is 15 residues. Germline V gives CDR1 MDHEN, CDR2 SYDVKM.

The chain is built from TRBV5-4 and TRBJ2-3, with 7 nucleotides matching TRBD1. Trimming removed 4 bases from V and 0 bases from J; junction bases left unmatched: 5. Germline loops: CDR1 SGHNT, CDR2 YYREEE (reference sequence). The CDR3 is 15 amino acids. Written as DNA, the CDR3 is TGTGCCAGCAGCCCGACAGGGTATAGCACAGATACGCAGTATTTT. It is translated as CASSPTGYSTDTQYF.